The T cell receptor (beta chain) described here comes from a study of OX40 agonist ivuxolimab in advanced cancers. About the research overall: Having had anti-PD-1, anti-PD-L1 or anti-CTLA-4 therapy before was allowed, and about 40% had some. Partial responses occurred in Three dose-escalation patients, one with hepatocellular carcinoma and two with cutaneous melanoma. Regarding the study as a whole: Circulating CD4+ and CD8+ T cells showed clonal expansion by week 6 at 0.1 to 3.0 mg/kg. On average, CD8+ T cells showed a greater number of expanded clones than CD4+.

Repertoires were generated with immunoSEQ multiplex PCR, while TCRdb's copy carries only in-frame clones and drops some. Here the sample spans 55,000 to 70,000 clones, roughly 86% being singletons. As to this clone: The target antigen is unknown.

Germline CDR1 reads SGHDN; CDR2 reads FVKESK. The CDR3 sequence is 21 residues long. The trim removed 1 base at V and 4 bases at J, leaving 16 bases unmatched. This receptor was obtained from an adult with an advanced solid tumor such as melanoma, head and neck, liver or kidney cancer. The chain employs TRBV14 and TRBJ2-2; 12 nucleotides align to TRBD2. The starting material was CD4+ or CD8+ T cells sorted from blood, obtained in a trial of the OX40 agonist ivuxolimab. CDR3 sequence reads: CASSQAPVGLAGGPRTGELFF. The CDR3 bases are TGTGCCAGCAGCCAAGCTCCCGTCGGGCTAGCGGGGGGGCCGCGCACCGGGGAGCTGTTTTTT.